This T cell receptor beta chain was identified in a study of sequential checkpoint blockade in melanoma (dated by TCRdb to between 2018 and 2020). A note on the overall study: Patients were randomized 1:1 to first-line nivolumab followed by ipilimumab (arm A) or ipilimumab followed by nivolumab (arm B). Maintenance nivolumab was given following each of the two trial sequences. General findings and caveats noted by the study authors: Larger, independent patient cohorts are needed to validate the response-prediction model that combines TCR metrics and mutation burden.

V is clipped by 5 bases and J by 10 bases, and the sequence between their germline boundaries is 15 bases long. Sequences MNHEY (CDR1) and SVGAGI (CDR2) are obtained from the germline V gene. The CDR3 goes from the cysteine to the phenylalanine over 14 residues. Kept here is only the CDR3 DNA, which spans 42 bases and is read in frame from base 1. The sample's treatment or condition label, decoded: randomized to nivolumab then ipilimumab (arm A) or the reverse (arm B). None of the patients in the trial had previously been given DNA-damaging chemotherapy. A FACS Aria II flow cytometer was used to sort live CD3+CD8+ cells that were negative for CD19 and CD56 from thawed PBMCs. The samples were obtained from melanoma patients enrolled in CheckMate 064, an open-label, randomized phase II trial testing sequential checkpoint blockade. Peripheral blood mononuclear cells were collected by leukapheresis, purified with Ficoll-Paque, and frozen in human serum with roughly 9.9% DMSO. Right after sorting, the blood CD3+CD8+ cells were verified to be >95% pure, and DNA extraction followed.

With regard to this clone: Its recognized antigen is unknown. One base away there is no much larger clone; base qualities are not given.

TCRbeta CDR3 regions were immunosequenced from genomic DNA with the immunoSEQ Assay. Before high-throughput sequencing, the genomic DNA was amplified using bias-controlled multiplex PCR. The authors' pipeline ran thus. To quantify the absolute abundance of each unique TCRbeta CDR3 region, the sequences were collapsed and filtered. Clonality, defined as 1 minus Pielou's evenness, was calculated using only productive rearrangements. A previously published method was used to identify clones with significantly greater frequencies in on-treatment samples than in baseline samples. This immuneACCESS table, as held by TCRdb, lists in-frame sequences with V and J called but not all clones. Of the missing ones, under half trace to an unresolved V gene in checked studies; the others have no known cause. The D gene and trimming were derived from the DNA, and the V and J assignments and clone size from that table. The sample table contains some 16,000 clones; only one count was recorded for about 92% of them. The top ten hold about a quarter of the sample.

The sequence is built from TRBV6-5 and TRBJ1-6, and possibly TRBD1, on 5 matching bases. Specimen: CD8+ T cells sorted from blood (inferred from file names), collected from a patient given nivolumab and ipilimumab in sequence. The sequence was collected from a human donor with melanoma. The CDR3 amino acid sequence is: CASSPTGGDSPLHF. The nucleotide sequence is TGTGCCAGCAGTCCCACTGGAGGGGACTCACCCCTCCACTTT.